Listed here are 27 T cell receptor beta chains from one sample, sequenced in a study of blood T cells in healthy people across ages. The authors ran a second PCR of 7 to 11 cycles using a sample-barcoded 5' primer and a J-beta primer mix. From the 5' RACE reads, TCRdb called clonotypes with MiXCR, one entry per CDR3 protein. The sample includes 1.5 million to 2 million distinct CDR3 sequences, 49% of them seen just once. Sequenced: blood. These receptors were collected from a woman in her 40s in good health.

The chain carries TRBV6-1 and TRBJ2-7, with no clear D. The V gene lost 7 bases and the J gene lost 0 bases, with 10 bases spanning the gap. The germline CDR1 and CDR2 sequences are MNHNS and SASEGT. The CDR3 is 13 amino acids. The CDR3 coding sequence is TGTGCCAGCACTGCAGGTGGCTCCTACGAGCAGTACTTC. Amino acids: CASTAGGSYEQYF.

This clonotype has only a few counts. This chain joins TRBV20-1 and TRBJ2-5; possibly TRBD1 or TRBD2 for D (7 bases each). Germline V lookup: CDR1 DFQATT, CDR2 SNEGSKA (reference sequence). Trimming shortened V by 0 bases and J by 1 base, and 12 bases separated the two germline ends. The CDR3 spans 15 residues. DNA for the CDR3: TGCAGTGCTAGAGAAGGGGGCGGGGGCCAAGAGACCCAGTACTTC. This encodes CSAREGGGGQETQYF.

This clonotype was picked up a small number of times. The V call is TRBV27, the J call TRBJ2-5; the D gene is possibly TRBD1 (6 bases). This CDR3 is 13 amino acids long. V was trimmed by 6 bases and J by 6 bases, leaving 14 bases between them. Looked up from germline, CDR1 is MNHEY and CDR2 is SMNVEV (reference sequence). The CDR3 region has the DNA TGTGCCAGCAGCTCAGGGGTCAGAAAGACCCAGTACTTC. Translating it yields CASSSGVRKTQYF.

CDR3 sequence (DNA): TGTGCCAGCAGGAGGGTGGGGGACCAAGAGACCCAGTACTTC. This translates into CASRRVGDQETQYF. The chain couples TRBV28 to TRBJ2-5; D is tentatively TRBD1 or TRBD2 (5 bases each). The V end was cut by 6 bases, the J end by 0 bases, with 11 bases between. The CDR3 has 14 residues. Germline CDR1 MDHEN, CDR2 SYDVKM.

J is TRBJ2-1 and V is TRBV9, with no clear D. This CDR3 is 13 amino acids long. CDR1 and CDR2 (germline): SGDLS, YYNGEE. V dropped 7 bases and J dropped 5 bases, with 13 bases sitting between them. CDR3 protein: CASGVSFNNEQFF. Here the CDR3 DNA reads TGTGCCAGCGGGGTTAGTTTCAACAATGAGCAGTTCTTC.

In the case of this clonotype: This may come from a read error, since a much larger clone is one base off. This chain connects TRBV24-1 to TRBJ2-5, with TRBD2 as a possible D gene (6 bases). CDR3 length: 13 residues. The germline CDR1 and CDR2 sequences are KGHDR and SFDVKD. V was shortened by 6 bases and J by 2 bases, with 9 bases between the two germline ends. The DNA for the CDR3 is TGTGCCACCAGTATCGGGGGACAAGAGACCCAGTACTTC. This sequence encodes CATSIGGQETQYF.

The chain joins TRBV6-6 to TRBJ2-3, with D tentatively TRBD2 (6 bases). Trimming removed 5 bases at V and 2 bases at J, with 17 bases between. This CDR3 region has 16 residues. Germline V gene data show CDR1 as MNHNY and CDR2 as SVGAGI (reference sequence). The CDR3 sequence is CASSGLGGGTTDTQYF. Here the CDR3 DNA reads TGTGCCAGCAGTGGGCTAGGAGGCGGGACCACAGATACGCAGTATTTT.

This clonotype was detected a few times. The rearrangement uses TRBV4-1 and TRBJ2-7; either TRBD1 or TRBD2 may fit D (5 bases each). This CDR3 spans 11 amino acids. Trimming removed 10 bases at V and 0 bases at J, with 7 bases between. CDR1 and CDR2 from the germline V gene are MGHRA and YSYEKL. The CDR3 DNA sequence: TGCGCCACCGGGACCTCCTACGAGCAGTACTTC. Its protein product is CATGTSYEQYF.

The J gene is TRBJ1-5, the V gene TRBV27; D gene uncertain. Trimming removed 2 bases from V and 0 bases from J, with 11 bases in between. CDR3 length: 16 amino acids. Per germline, CDR1 MNHEY and CDR2 SMNVEV (reference sequence). The CDR3 DNA sequence: TGTGCCAGCAGTTTAGGATACGGGTATAGCAATCAGCCCCAGCATTTT. This translates into CASSLGYGYSNQPQHF.

J is TRBJ1-2 and V is TRBV7-9, with TRBD1 matching 9 bases. Per germline, CDR1 SEHNR and CDR2 FQNEAQ (reference sequence). The junction had 8 bases not matched to a gene; V was cut back by 1 base and J by 8 bases. The CDR3 has 15 residues. CDR3: CASSLGDRGARGYTF. DNA for the CDR3: TGTGCCAGCAGCTTAGGCGACAGGGGGGCGAGGGGCTACACCTTC. Full variable domain (rest looked up from reference TRBV7-9 and TRBJ1-2): DTGVSQNPRHKITKRGQNVTFRCDPISEHNRLYWYRQTLGQGPEFLTYFQNEAQLEKSRLLSDRFSAERPKGSFSTLEIQRTEQGDSAMYLCASSLGDRGARGYTFGSGTRLTVV.

This clonotype was observed a few times. This chain connects TRBV12-3 or TRBV12-4 to TRBJ2-5; the match to TRBD2 covers 10 bases. After removal of 7 bases from V and 5 bases from J, the junction contained 13 bases not matched to a gene. The CDR3 has 16 amino acids. The CDR3 region is CASTGLAGELAETQYF. In DNA, the CDR3 is TGTGCCAGCACCGGGCTAGCGGGGGAACTCGCGGAGACCCAGTACTTC.

The gene calls are TRBV28 and TRBJ2-5, with unresolved D. The CDR3 is made up of 17 amino acids. V was trimmed by 4 bases and J by 0 bases, leaving 18 bases between them. Germline V gene data show CDR1 as MDHEN and CDR2 as SYDVKM. CDR3: CASSSIRAGSNQETQYF. CDR3 nucleotides: TGTGCCAGCAGTTCAATTAGGGCCGGCAGCAACCAAGAGACCCAGTACTTC.

The chain has TRBV3-1 and TRBJ2-5; D is possibly TRBD1 (6 bases). Trimming took off 1 base at V and 5 bases at J, with 14 bases between the two ends. Germline V gene data show CDR1 as LGHDT and CDR2 as YNNKEL (reference sequence). The length of the CDR3 is 15 residues. The CDR3 sequence is CASSQGDRPKETQYF. In nucleotides, the CDR3 is TGTGCCAGCAGCCAAGGAGACAGGCCGAAGGAGACCCAGTACTTC.

J is TRBJ2-1 and V is TRBV7-3; 8 nucleotides agree with TRBD2. The CDR3 is 18 residues long. Germline V gene sequence: CDR1 SGHTA, CDR2 FQGTGA. V dropped 0 bases and J dropped 7; count of bases not matched to a gene: 14. Here the CDR3 DNA reads TGTGCCAGCAGCTTAACGTTCAGGACCGGGACTAGACGTAATGAGCAGTTCTTC. Translation gives CASSLTFRTGTRRNEQFF.

This clonotype has just a few counts. This sequence joins TRBV2 and TRBJ2-4, with D possibly matching TRBD1 (8 bases). The length of the CDR3 is 16 residues. Germline assignment: CDR1 SNHLY and CDR2 FYNNEI. With 6 bases removed from V and 2 bases from J, the gap between germline ends came to 17 bases. CDR3 bases: TGTGCCAGCAGCCCAAACAGGGGGGGAACCAAAAACATTCAGTACTTC. Residues: CASSPNRGGTKNIQYF.

This chain joins TRBV18 and TRBJ2-1; 7 nucleotides agree with TRBD1. Germline loops: CDR1 KGHSH, CDR2 LQKENI. Trimming at V came to 3 bases and at J to 7 bases, leaving 9 bases not matched to a gene. The CDR3 covers 15 residues. CDR3 in amino acids: CASSPPGQRLNEQFF. CDR3 bases: TGTGCCAGCTCACCCCCGGGACAGAGACTTAATGAGCAGTTCTTC.

This clonotype was counted at least ten times. This sequence joins TRBV20-1 and TRBJ2-1; D is possibly TRBD2 (5 bases). Trimming cost V 3 bases and J 0 bases, with 9 bases left between them. The CDR3 contains 14 residues. Germline V gene sequence: CDR1 DFQATT, CDR2 SNEGSKA (reference sequence). CDR3 amino acids: CSASRGFSYNEQFF. The DNA for the CDR3 is TGCAGTGCTAGTCGCGGGTTCTCCTACAATGAGCAGTTCTTC.

The chain recombines TRBV6-2 or TRBV6-3 with TRBJ2-7; TRBD1 agrees at 8 bases. The CDR3 contains 13 residues. In germline, CDR1 is MNHEY, CDR2 SVGEGT. V lost 7 bases to trimming and J lost 3 bases; unmatched junction nucleotides: 5. The CDR3 protein is CASMTGVGYEQYF. CDR3 nucleotides: TGTGCCAGCATGACAGGGGTAGGCTACGAGCAGTACTTC.

This chain links TRBV20-1 with TRBJ2-7, with no clear D. The DNA end favors TRBJ2-5, so the J call may be wrong. Germline V gene data show CDR1 as DFQATT and CDR2 as SNEGSKA (reference sequence). The CDR3 covers 11 residues. The CDR3 nucleotides read TGCAGTGCTAGTATCATCGAGACCCAGTACTTC. Translation: CSASIIETQYF.

The chain couples TRBV9 to TRBJ2-3; D possibly corresponds to TRBD1 (6 bases). The CDR3 is 17 amino acids. Trimming cost V 0 bases and J 2 bases, with 16 bases left between them. The V gene's germline CDR1 is SGDLS and CDR2 YYNGEE. CDR3: CASSVGGRQEHTDTQYF. CDR3 in DNA: TGTGCCAGCAGCGTAGGGGGGCGGCAGGAGCACACAGATACGCAGTATTTT. Drawing the rest from reference TRBV9 and TRBJ2-3, the complete variable domain is DSGVTQTPKHLITATGQRVTLRCSPRSGDLSVYWYQQSLDQGLQFLIQYYNGEERAKGNILERFSAQQFPDLHSELNLSSLELGDSALYFCASSVGGRQEHTDTQYFGPGTRLTVL.

The J gene is TRBJ1-5, the V gene TRBV27, with 7 bases aligning to TRBD1. The CDR3 has 17 residues. Trimming took 3 bases from V and 6 from J; bases not matched to a gene: 14. Per germline, CDR1 MNHEY and CDR2 SMNVEV (reference sequence). The CDR3 DNA sequence: TGTGCCAGCAGTTTGGGATTCAGACAGGGCCGTAGTCAGCCCCAGCATTTT. Amino acid sequence: CASSLGFRQGRSQPQHF.

This clonotype was found once. V gene TRBV27 combines with J gene TRBJ2-3; D is perhaps TRBD1 (5 bases). The CDR3 loop spans 15 amino acids. V lost 3 bases and J 0 bases, leaving 10 bases between the germline ends. Germline V CDR1 and CDR2: MNHEY, SMNVEV (reference sequence). Written as DNA, the CDR3 is TGTGCCAGCAGTTTTTTGGGGCCTAGCACAGATACGCAGTATTTT. This translates into CASSFLGPSTDTQYF.

The chain uses TRBV11-1 and TRBJ1-1, with D possibly being TRBD1 (6 bases). CDR1 is SGHAT and CDR2 is FQDESV in the germline V gene (reference sequence). Between the trimmed V and J ends, which lost 5 bases and 6 bases, there was a span of 19 bases. This CDR3 spans 15 amino acids. CDR3 nucleotide sequence: TGTGCCAGCAGCCCAACGGGACACCCGGCCCCTGAAGCTTTCTTT. It encodes CASSPTGHPAPEAFF.

This clonotype was detected only a few times. This rearrangement joins TRBV3-1 to TRBJ2-5; a possible D gene is TRBD2 (6 bases). CDR3 length: 14 amino acids. Germline V gives CDR1 LGHDT, CDR2 YNNKEL (reference sequence). V lost 4 bases and J 5 bases, leaving 14 bases between the germline ends. DNA of the CDR3: TGTGCCAGCAGCCCCCCAGAGGAGGGGGAGACCCAGTACTTC. This codes for CASSPPEEGETQYF.

The V call is TRBV27, the J call TRBJ2-3; TRBD2 matches at 8 bases. Germline CDR1 and CDR2: MNHEY and SMNVEV (reference sequence). V shed 6 bases, J shed 5 bases, and the junction held 4 bases outside the gene matches. This CDR3 contains 13 residues. CDR3 region: CASRRGDGDTQYF. CDR3 coding DNA: TGTGCCAGCAGGCGGGGGGATGGAGATACGCAGTATTTT.

This chain links TRBV6-5 with TRBJ2-1; 8 positions agree with TRBD2. With the DNA end fitting TRBJ2-7 better, the J assignment may be wrong. CDR3 length equals 16 residues. Germline V lookup: CDR1 MNHEY, CDR2 SVGAGI. CDR3 sequence reads: CASSYRKRGNYNEQYF. CDR3 sequence (DNA): TGTGCCAGCAGTTACAGGAAGCGGGGGAACTACAATGAGCAGTACTTC.

The chain has TRBV3-1 and TRBJ2-7; D gene unclear. This CDR3 spans 14 amino acids. CDR1 is LGHDT and CDR2 is YNNKEL in the germline V gene (reference sequence). V was shortened by 1 base and J by 6 bases, with 13 bases between the two germline ends. CDR3 sequence: CASSQGSTASEQYF. CDR3 coding DNA: TGTGCCAGCAGCCAAGGTAGTACAGCGAGCGAGCAGTACTTC.